This record looks at one TCR beta chain sequence and its context. In the original analysis: Estimates of nucleated cell counts were drawn from the amplification of reference gene primers. Profiled with immunoSEQ multiplex PCR; TCRdb holds only in-frame clones, not every one. D and trimming were read from the DNA, whereas the V and J calls and clone size are those reported in that table. The top ten clones hold about 2.7% of a sample with under 200,000 clones, about four fifths of them seen once. The sample belongs to a study of blood T cell repertoires in COVID-19. The wider study: COVID-19 samples from acute and convalescent phases originated in the United States, Italy and Spain. T cells, B-cell-depleted T cells, or PBMCs supplied cDNA or gDNA.

The CDR3 runs 17 residues. V lost 1 base and J lost 1, with 16 bases in between. Germline V gene data show CDR1 as SEHNR and CDR2 as FQNEAQ (reference sequence). Sequences were obtained from peripheral blood. This clonotype was sampled from a woman of 80 years or more with COVID-19, enrolled during active disease. This chain connects TRBV7-9 to TRBJ1-2; D perhaps matches TRBD1 (6 bases). In nucleotides, the CDR3 is TGTGCCAGCAGCTTAGAGTTTGGTGAAGGGGGTAACTATGGCTACACCTTC. Protein product: CASSLEFGEGGNYGYTF.